This T cell receptor beta chain is drawn from a study of metastatic and nonmetastatic thyroid tumors. Findings and limits, study-wide: Significantly greater TCR beta diversity was reportedly found in malignant thyroid tumors than in benign nodules (in blood and tumor).

In its sample, this clone is medium-sized (0.01 to 0.1%). Its target is unknown. MiXCR was used by TCRdb to re-call the PCR reads. This sample has tens of thousands of clones, with roughly 13% found just once. The V segment lost 2 bases and the J segment 11 bases; nucleotides outside the gene matches: 11. CDR3 length: 15 residues. The germline V gene encodes CDR1 MRHNA and CDR2 SNTAGT. No treatment of any kind had been given to any patient before thyroid surgery. The sequenced material came from blood. The rearrangement uses TRBV6-4 and TRBJ1-5; 8 bases agree with TRBD1. The receptor comes from a female donor with papillary thyroid cancer or a benign thyroid nodule (not recorded which). Some clones in this sample may be carry-over from other donors' samples. The CDR3, as DNA: TGTGCCAGCAGTGACGCGACAGGGGTTGGATTAGCCCAGCATTTT. Its translation is CASSDATGVGLAQHF.